This T cell receptor beta chain was sequenced during a study of T cell responses to AZD1222 COVID-19 vaccine. CDR3 length: 15 residues. From germline, CDR1 is LNHNV and CDR2 YYDKDF (reference sequence). The junction had 9 bases not matched to a gene; V was cut back by 9 bases and J by 2 bases. Data came from immunoSEQ multiplex PCR; TCRdb stores just in-frame clones and leaves some out. Seen here are about 140,000 clones, more than 70% observed once, and the top ten hold about 3.4%. This clone has more than one count but fewer than ten. V is TRBV15 and J is TRBJ2-2, with 7 bases aligning to TRBD1. The receptor was derived from an adult who received the AZD1222 COVID-19 vaccine. The sequencing here drew on peripheral blood, taken 28 days after the second AZD1222 dose. The CDR3 nucleotides are TGTGCCACTTCATCGGGACAGATCAACACCGGGGAGCTGTTTTTT. It translates to CATSSGQINTGELFF.